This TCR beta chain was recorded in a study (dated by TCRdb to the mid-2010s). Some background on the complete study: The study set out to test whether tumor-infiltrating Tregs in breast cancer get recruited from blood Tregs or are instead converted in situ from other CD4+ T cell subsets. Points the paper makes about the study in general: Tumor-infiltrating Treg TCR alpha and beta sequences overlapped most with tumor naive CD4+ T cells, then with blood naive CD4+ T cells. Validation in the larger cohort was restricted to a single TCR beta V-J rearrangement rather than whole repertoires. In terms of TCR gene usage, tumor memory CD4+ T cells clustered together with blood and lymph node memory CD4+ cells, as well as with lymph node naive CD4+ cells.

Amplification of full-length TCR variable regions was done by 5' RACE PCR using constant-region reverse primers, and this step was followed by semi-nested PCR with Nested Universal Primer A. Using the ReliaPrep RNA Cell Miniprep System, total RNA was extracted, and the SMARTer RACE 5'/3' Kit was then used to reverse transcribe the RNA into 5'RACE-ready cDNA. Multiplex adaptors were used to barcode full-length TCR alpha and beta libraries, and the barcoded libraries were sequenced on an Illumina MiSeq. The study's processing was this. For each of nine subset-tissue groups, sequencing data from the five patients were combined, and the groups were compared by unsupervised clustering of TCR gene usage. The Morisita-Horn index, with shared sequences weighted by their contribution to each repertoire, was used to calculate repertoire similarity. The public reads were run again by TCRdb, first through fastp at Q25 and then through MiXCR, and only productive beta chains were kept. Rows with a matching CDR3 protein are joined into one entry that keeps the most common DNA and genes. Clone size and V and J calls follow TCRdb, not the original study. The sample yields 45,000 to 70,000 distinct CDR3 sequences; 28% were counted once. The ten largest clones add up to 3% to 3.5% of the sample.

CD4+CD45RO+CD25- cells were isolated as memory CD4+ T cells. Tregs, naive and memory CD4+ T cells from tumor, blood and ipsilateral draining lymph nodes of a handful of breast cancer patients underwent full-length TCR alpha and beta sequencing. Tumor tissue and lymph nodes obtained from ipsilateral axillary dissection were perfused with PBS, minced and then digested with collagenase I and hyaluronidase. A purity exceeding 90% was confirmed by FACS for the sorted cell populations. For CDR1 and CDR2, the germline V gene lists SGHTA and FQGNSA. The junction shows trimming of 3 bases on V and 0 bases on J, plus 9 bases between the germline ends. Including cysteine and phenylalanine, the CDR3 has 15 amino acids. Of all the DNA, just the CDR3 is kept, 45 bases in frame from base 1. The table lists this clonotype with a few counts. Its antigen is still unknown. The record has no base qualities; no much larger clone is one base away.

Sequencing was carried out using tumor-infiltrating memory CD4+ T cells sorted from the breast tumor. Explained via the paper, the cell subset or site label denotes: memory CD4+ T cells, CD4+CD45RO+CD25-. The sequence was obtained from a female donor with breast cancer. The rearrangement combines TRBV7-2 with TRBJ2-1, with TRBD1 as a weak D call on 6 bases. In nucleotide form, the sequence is TGTGCCAGCAGCTTTGCAGGGGCCTCCTACAATGAGCAGTTCTTC. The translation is CASSFAGASYNEQFF.